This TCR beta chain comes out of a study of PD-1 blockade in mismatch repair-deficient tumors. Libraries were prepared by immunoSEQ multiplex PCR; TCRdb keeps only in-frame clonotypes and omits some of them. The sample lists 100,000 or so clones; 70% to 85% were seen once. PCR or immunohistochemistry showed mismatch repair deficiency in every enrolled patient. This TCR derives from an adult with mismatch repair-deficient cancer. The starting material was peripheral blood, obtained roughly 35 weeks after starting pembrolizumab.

CDR3 loop: CASSPTQILNTEAFF. The CDR3 DNA reads as TGTGCCAGCAGCCCAACCCAAATCTTGAACACTGAAGCTTTCTTT. V and J are TRBV7-6 and TRBJ1-1, with D unclear. From germline, CDR1 is SGHVS and CDR2 FNYEAQ. V lost 5 bases and J 0 bases, leaving 13 bases between the germline ends. CDR3 length equals 15 residues.